The entry that follows covers one T cell receptor (beta chain) sequence. The CDR3 covers 13 residues. V lost 0 bases and J lost 8, with 10 bases in between. The germline CDR1 and CDR2 sequences are LNHNV and YYDKDF (reference sequence). The data belong to a study of blood T cell repertoires in COVID-19. As for the study in general: The origin of the acute and convalescent COVID-19 samples was the United States, Italy and Spain. Nucleic acid was either cDNA or gDNA, and it came from T cells, B-cell-depleted T cells, or PBMCs.

In assigning cohorts, the study relied on participant-reported clinical history. Per the authors' pipeline: Nucleated cell counts were estimated from reference gene primer amplification. TCRdb's copy holds only in-frame clones and misses some; the assay was immunoSEQ multiplex PCR. That table is the source of V, J and clone size, and D and trimming were worked out from the DNA. The data show over 200,000 clones, around 87% seen once. The sequencing sample was made of PBMCs or T cells enriched from blood (not recorded which). V gene TRBV15 combines with J gene TRBJ1-1; D gene unclear. The TCR comes from a man aged 25 to 40 who had been exposed to COVID-19. CDR3 amino acids: CATSRDPGWEAFF. CDR3 coding DNA: TGTGCCACCAGCAGAGACCCAGGATGGGAAGCTTTCTTT.